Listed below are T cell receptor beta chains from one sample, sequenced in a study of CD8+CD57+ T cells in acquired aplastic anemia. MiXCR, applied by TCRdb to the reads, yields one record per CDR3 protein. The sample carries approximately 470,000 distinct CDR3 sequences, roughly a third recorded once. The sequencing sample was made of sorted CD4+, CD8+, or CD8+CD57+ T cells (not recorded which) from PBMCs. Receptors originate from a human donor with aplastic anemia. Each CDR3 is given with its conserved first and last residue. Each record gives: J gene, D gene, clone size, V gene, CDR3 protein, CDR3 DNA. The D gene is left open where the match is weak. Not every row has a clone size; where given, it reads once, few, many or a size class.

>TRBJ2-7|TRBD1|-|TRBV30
CAWSVLGQGAYEQYF
TGTGCCTGGAGTGTACTGGGACAGGGGGCCTACGAGCAGTACTTC
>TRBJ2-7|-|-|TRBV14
CASKRGGSYEQYF
TGTGCCAGCAAGAGGGGGGGGTCGTACGAGCAGTACTTC
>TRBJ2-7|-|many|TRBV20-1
CSARQVGYEQYF
TGCAGTGCTAGACAGGTTGGCTACGAGCAGTACTTC
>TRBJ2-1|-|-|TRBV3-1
CASSQEYEQFF
TGTGCCAGCAGCCAAGAATATGAGCAGTTCTTC
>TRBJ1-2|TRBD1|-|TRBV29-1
CSVKSRTGDYGYTF
TGCAGCGTGAAGTCCAGGACAGGGGACTATGGCTACACCTTC
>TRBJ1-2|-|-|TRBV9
CASSVDGVNYGYTF
TGTGCCAGCAGCGTGGACGGAGTTAACTATGGCTACACCTTC
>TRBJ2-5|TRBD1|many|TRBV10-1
CASSDSGTADQETQYF
TGCGCCAGCAGTGATTCCGGGACAGCCGACCAAGAGACCCAGTACTTC
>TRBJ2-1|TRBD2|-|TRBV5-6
CASSLKKPGLAAYNEQFF
TGTGCCAGCAGCTTAAAAAAACCGGGACTAGCGGCCTACAATGAGCAGTTCTTC
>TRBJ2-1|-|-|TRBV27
CASSFTGRPYNEQFF
TGTGCCAGCAGTTTCACAGGGAGACCTTACAATGAGCAGTTCTTC
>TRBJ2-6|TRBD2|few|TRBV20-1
CSAPNLVRASGFSGANVLTF
TGCAGTGCACCAAACCTCGTAAGGGCTAGCGGGTTCTCTGGGGCCAACGTCCTGACTTTC
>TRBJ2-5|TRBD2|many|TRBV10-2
CASSEPTSGLGETQYF
TGCGCCAGCAGTGAACCGACTAGCGGCCTCGGCGAGACCCAGTACTTC
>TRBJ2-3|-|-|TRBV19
CASSRWGGQVTDTQYF
TGTGCCAGCAGCCGATGGGGCGGGCAGGTCACAGATACGCAGTATTTT
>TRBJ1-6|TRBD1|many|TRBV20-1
CSAGGGQGAGSPLHF
TGCAGTGCTGGGGGCGGACAGGGGGCAGGGTCACCCCTCCACTTT
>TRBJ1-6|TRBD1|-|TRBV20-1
CSASHSGTGANNSPLHF
TGCAGTGCTAGTCACTCCGGGACAGGGGCAAATAATTCACCCCTCCACTTT
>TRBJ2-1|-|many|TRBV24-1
CATSATRAVGQFF
TGTGCCACCAGTGCGACTCGGGCCGTGGGGCAGTTCTTC
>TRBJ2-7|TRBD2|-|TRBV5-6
CASSPGLGPEQYF
TGTGCCAGCAGCCCGGGACTAGGTCCCGAGCAGTACTTC
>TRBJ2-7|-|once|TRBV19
CASGMVPGEQYF
TGTGCCAGTGGGATGGTCCCAGGAGAGCAGTACTTC
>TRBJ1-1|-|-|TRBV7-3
CASSLVTGQRNTEAFF
TGTGCCAGCAGCTTGGTGACGGGACAAAGGAACACTGAAGCTTTCTTT
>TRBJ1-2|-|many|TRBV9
CASSADGNYGYTF
TGTGCCAGCAGCGCTGACGGTAACTATGGCTACACCTTC
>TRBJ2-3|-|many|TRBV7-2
CASSLVRAGDTQYF
TGTGCCAGCAGCTTAGTAAGGGCCGGAGATACGCAGTATTTT
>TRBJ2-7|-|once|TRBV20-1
CSARASLRGIISYEQYF
TGCAGTGCTAGAGCCTCCCTCCGGGGGATCATCTCCTACGAGCAGTACTTC
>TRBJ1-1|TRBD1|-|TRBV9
CASSSGPGQGVAFF
TGTGCCAGCAGCTCAGGCCCGGGACAGGGGGTTGCTTTCTTT
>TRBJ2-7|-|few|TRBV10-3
CAISESGDSYEQYF
TGTGCCATCAGTGAGTCAGGGGACTCCTACGAGCAGTACTTC
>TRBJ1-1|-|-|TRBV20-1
CSARAVVAASTEAFF
TGCAGTGCTAGAGCGGTAGTTGCCGCCTCAACTGAAGCTTTCTTT
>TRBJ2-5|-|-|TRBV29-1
CSVEEGSLQTQYF
TGCAGCGTAGAGGAAGGGAGTTTACAGACCCAGTACTTC
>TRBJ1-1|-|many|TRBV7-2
CASSPYRTEAFF
TGTGCCAGCAGCCCCTATCGGACTGAAGCTTTCTTT
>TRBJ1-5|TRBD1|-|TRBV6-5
CASSYGQGLDSNQPQHF
TGTGCCAGCAGTTACGGACAGGGGTTGGATAGCAATCAGCCCCAGCATTTT
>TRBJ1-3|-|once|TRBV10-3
CASSYRGGGDGNTIYF
TGTGCCAGCAGTTACCGGGGGGGCGGGGATGGAAACACCATATATTTT
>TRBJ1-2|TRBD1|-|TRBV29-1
CSAHLTGGYGYTF
TGCAGCGCTCACTTGACAGGGGGCTATGGCTACACCTTC
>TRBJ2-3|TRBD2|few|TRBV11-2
CASSLGAGTSGKDTQYF
TGTGCCAGCAGCTTAGGCGCGGGGACTAGCGGTAAAGATACGCAGTATTTT
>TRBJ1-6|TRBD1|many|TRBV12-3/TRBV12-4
CASSPRGRNSPLHF
TGTGCCAGCAGCCCCAGGGGGAGGAATTCACCCCTCCACTTT
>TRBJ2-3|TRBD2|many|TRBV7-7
CASSLGGRSDTQYF
TGTGCTAGCAGCTTAGGCGGGAGATCAGATACGCAGTATTTT
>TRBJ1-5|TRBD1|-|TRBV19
CASGRDREGNQPQHF
TGTGCCAGTGGGAGGGACAGGGAGGGCAATCAGCCCCAGCATTTT
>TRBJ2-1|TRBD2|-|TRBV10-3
CASSVRRSGRSYNEQFF
TGTGCCAGCAGTGTCCGTCGTAGCGGGAGGTCCTACAATGAGCAGTTCTTC
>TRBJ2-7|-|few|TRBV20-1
CSAPATGVYEQYF
TGCAGTGCTCCCGCCACAGGCGTCTACGAGCAGTACTTC
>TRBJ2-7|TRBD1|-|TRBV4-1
CASSRSWTGGAGSYEQYF
TGCGCCAGCAGCCGGTCTTGGACAGGGGGTGCTGGCTCCTACGAGCAGTACTTC
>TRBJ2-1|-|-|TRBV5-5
CASSQEGNTFRGEQFF
TGTGCCAGCAGCCAAGAAGGGAACACTTTCCGCGGTGAGCAGTTCTTC
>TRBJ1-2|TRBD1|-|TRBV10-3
CATRDRAYGYTF
TGTGCCACTCGGGACAGGGCCTATGGCTACACCTTC
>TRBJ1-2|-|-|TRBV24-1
CATSRAGFGYTF
TGTGCCACCAGTAGGGCAGGGTTTGGCTACACCTTC
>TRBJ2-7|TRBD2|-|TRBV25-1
CASSEVGLAGGPEQYF
TGTGCCAGCAGTGAAGTCGGACTAGCGGGAGGGCCCGAGCAGTACTTC
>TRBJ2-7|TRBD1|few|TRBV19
CASSPRGDRPYF
TGTGCCAGTAGTCCACGAGGGGACAGGCCATACTTC
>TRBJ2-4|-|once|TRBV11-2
CASSSQGRDKNIQYF
TGTGCCAGCAGCTCACAGGGGAGGGACAAAAACATTCAGTACTTC
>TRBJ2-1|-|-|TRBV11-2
CASSGGARLHEQFF
TGTGCCAGCAGTGGTGGGGCTCGATTACATGAGCAGTTCTTC
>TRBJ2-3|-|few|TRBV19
CASRDHHTDTQYF
TGTGCCAGCAGGGACCACCACACAGATACGCAGTATTTT
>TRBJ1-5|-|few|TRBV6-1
CASSAEIDQPQHF
TGTGCCAGCTCCGCGGAAATTGATCAGCCCCAGCATTTT
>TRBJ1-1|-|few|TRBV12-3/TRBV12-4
CASRLGVNTEAFF
TGTGCCAGCAGACTGGGGGTGAACACTGAAGCTTTCTTT
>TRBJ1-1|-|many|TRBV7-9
CASSPAGTEAFF
TGTGCCAGCAGCCCTGCGGGCACTGAAGCTTTCTTT
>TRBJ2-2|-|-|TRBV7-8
CASSSTTGPGELFF
TGTGCCAGCAGCTCAACTACAGGGCCCGGGGAGCTGTTTTTT
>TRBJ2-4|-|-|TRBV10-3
CAISEFWGPKDDKNIQYF
TGTGCCATCAGTGAGTTCTGGGGCCCTAAGGATGACAAAAACATTCAGTACTTC